This T cell receptor beta chain stems from a study of blood T cells in healthy people across ages. Only a few counts were recorded for this clonotype. Its specificity is not known. Then a second PCR, running about 7 to 11 cycles, was carried out with a sample-barcoded 5' primer and a J-beta primer mix. The authors tagged each cDNA molecule using a template-switch adaptor with 12 random nucleotides. TCRdb re-called the 5' RACE reads through MiXCR, storing one row per CDR3 protein. Seen here are 730,000 or so distinct CDR3 sequences, over 40% observed once, and the top ten hold roughly 30%. The V end was cut by 1 base, the J end by 10 bases, with 14 bases between. The CDR3 runs to 14 residues. Germline CDR1 is SGHTA and CDR2 is FQGNSA. Study-level results: Per million T cells, the diversity of TCR beta decreased roughly linearly as age advanced.

The amount of total RNA extracted per sample was at least 5 micrograms. This receptor was identified in a man older than 75 in good health. The chain is built from TRBV7-2 and TRBJ1-5; tentatively, D is TRBD1 (6 bases). Sequencing was done on a sample of blood. The CDR3 bases are TGTGCCAGCAGCTTAGATCCGGGGGCCTACCCCCAGCATTTT. This gives the protein CASSLDPGAYPQHF.